Below are 28 T cell receptor beta chains sequenced from a single sample in a study of T-cell memory formation after mild COVID-19. TCRdb fed the 5' RACE reads into MiXCR, producing one record per CDR3 protein. This table has approximately 88,000 distinct CDR3 sequences, about 23% appearing once. Sequencing was performed on PBMCs or a T cell subset sorted from them (not recorded which). Receptors were obtained from a man in his late teens or twenties who had mild COVID-19 (a few samples of this study predate the infection). Cell type and time point are not known.

This sequence joins TRBV4-3 and TRBJ2-3; 9 bases fit TRBD2. Looked up from germline, CDR1 is LGHNA and CDR2 is YSLEER. J lost 5 bases, V lost 3 bases, and 3 bases had no gene match. The CDR3 has 14 residues. CDR3 sequence: CASSQRGGEDTQYF. CDR3 nucleotide sequence: TGCGCCAGCAGCCAGCGGGGGGGTGAAGATACGCAGTATTTT.

The V gene is TRBV12-3 or TRBV12-4, the J gene TRBJ1-5; TRBD1 is a possible D gene (5 bases). The V gene lost 4 bases and the J gene lost 6 bases, with 13 bases spanning the gap. The CDR3 has 14 amino acids. The CDR3 nucleotides are TGTGCCAGCAGTTCCGGGGGAATGGGTCAGCCCCAGCATTTT. It is translated as CASSSGGMGQPQHF.

This clonotype was detected only once. This rearrangement joins TRBV28 to TRBJ1-5; no reliable D call. Per germline, CDR1 MDHEN and CDR2 SYDVKM. The length of the CDR3 is 15 residues. Deletions cut 2 bases from V and 3 bases from J, with 11 bases between. CDR3 sequence reads: CASSLDRALNQPQHF. The CDR3 bases are TGTGCCAGCAGTTTAGATAGGGCCCTCAATCAGCCCCAGCATTTT.

This clonotype was seen at least ten times. The chain recombines TRBV7-8 with TRBJ2-1; 7 bases are a match to TRBD2. The CDR3 has 15 amino acids. Germline-derived CDR1 and CDR2 are SGHVS and FQNEAQ. With 4 bases clipped from V and 4 bases from J, the junction kept 7 bases outside the gene matches. The CDR3: CASSSGFGGYNEQFF. CDR3 nucleotide sequence: TGTGCCAGCAGCTCTGGATTCGGGGGGTACAATGAGCAGTTCTTC.

This clonotype occurred a few times. The chain couples TRBV12-3 or TRBV12-4 to TRBJ2-7; the D is unclear. The CDR3 extends over 12 amino acids. Trimming shortened V by 6 bases and J by 2 bases, and 8 bases separated the two germline ends. CDR3 region: CASSTNPYEQYF. Written as DNA, the CDR3 is TGTGCCAGCAGCACAAATCCCTACGAGCAGTACTTC.

CDR3 coding DNA: TGTGCCAGCTCACCCCGGGACAGGGGATATTACGAGCAGTACGTC. Translating gives CASSPRDRGYYEQYV. The chain is built from TRBV18 and TRBJ2-7; TRBD1 aligns across 10 bases. The CDR3 has 15 amino acids. After removal of 3 bases from V and 4 bases from J, the junction contained 6 bases not matched to a gene. CDR1 is KGHSH and CDR2 is LQKENI in the germline V gene.

There are a few counts of this clonotype. V and J are TRBV5-1 and TRBJ2-1, with TRBD2 identical over 12 bases. The CDR3 spans 17 residues. Germline CDR1 SGHRS, CDR2 YFSETQ. V lost 1 base and J lost 5; bases outside the gene matches: 7. The CDR3 DNA reads as TGCGCCAGCAGCTTGCTCGCTAGCGGGGGGGTTCACAATGAGCAGTTCTTC. The encoded protein is CASSLLASGGVHNEQFF.

This clonotype has only one observation. CDR3 sequence reads: CASTIPVGEHQETQYF. The CDR3 region has the DNA TGTGCCAGCACCATACCCGTCGGGGAGCACCAAGAGACCCAGTACTTC. This sequence joins TRBV11-2 and TRBJ2-5; maybe TRBD2 (5 bases). The CDR3 totals 16 residues. V was clipped by 7 bases and J by 0 bases, with 18 bases between them. The germline CDR1 and CDR2 sequences are SGHAT and FQNNGV.

This clonotype was picked up a small number of times. The rearrangement joins TRBV7-8 to TRBJ2-3; TRBD2 aligns across 10 bases. V dropped 2 bases and J dropped 1; count of bases not matched to a gene: 0. Per the germline V gene, CDR1 is SGHVS and CDR2 is FQNEAQ. The CDR3 consists of 15 residues. The CDR3 sequence is CASSLLAGGTDTQYF. The CDR3 region has the DNA TGTGCCAGCAGCTTACTAGCGGGGGGCACAGATACGCAGTATTTT.

The gene calls are TRBV4-2 and TRBJ1-1, with D unresolved. Germline CDR1 LGHNA, CDR2 YNFKEQ. With 4 bases removed from V and 4 bases from J, the gap between germline ends came to 13 bases. The CDR3 has 14 residues. Here the CDR3 reads CASSPGRVGTEAFF. DNA of the CDR3: TGTGCCAGCAGCCCCGGGAGGGTTGGCACTGAAGCTTTCTTT.

This chain links TRBV20-1 with TRBJ2-4; D call uncertain. V dropped 0 bases and J dropped 0 bases, with 9 bases sitting between them. This CDR3 has 15 amino acids. CDR1 DFQATT and CDR2 SNEGSKA come from the germline V gene (reference sequence). CDR3 residues: CSARDLRLAKNIQYF. As DNA, the CDR3 is TGCAGTGCTAGAGATCTCCGGCTAGCCAAAAACATTCAGTACTTC.

This clonotype was seen only a few times. The chain joins TRBV15 to TRBJ2-5; 7 bases align to TRBD2. The junction had 9 bases not matched to a gene; V was cut back by 1 base and J by 1 base. The CDR3 is made up of 17 amino acids. Germline CDR1 and CDR2: LNHNV and YYDKDF (reference sequence). CDR3 in amino acids: CATSRVRAGRGQETQYF. CDR3 sequence (DNA): TGTGCCACCAGCAGAGTCCGAGCGGGAAGGGGCCAAGAGACCCAGTACTTC.

This clonotype was counted many times. The chain carries TRBV4-1 and TRBJ2-7; 11 nucleotides agree with TRBD1. Trimming took 4 bases from V and 6 from J; bases not matched to a gene: 11. The CDR3 totals 16 residues. The V gene's germline CDR1 is MGHRA and CDR2 YSYEKL. The CDR3 loop is CASSLALDRGLVEQYF. The CDR3 bases are TGCGCCAGCAGCCTCGCGTTGGACAGGGGGCTGGTCGAGCAGTACTTC.

This clonotype was detected only a few times. V and J are TRBV7-2 and TRBJ2-1, with 12 positions matching TRBD2. Germline CDR1 SGHTA, CDR2 FQGNSA. After removal of 5 bases from V and 5 bases from J, the junction contained 4 bases not matched to a gene. The CDR3 runs 15 residues. CDR3 amino acids: CASSPTSGGHNEQFF. CDR3 in DNA: TGTGCCAGCAGCCCGACTAGCGGGGGCCACAATGAGCAGTTCTTC.

The rearrangement links TRBV2 to TRBJ2-1; 8 positions match TRBD1. Germline CDR1 is SNHLY and CDR2 is FYNNEI. The CDR3 totals 15 residues. V shed 6 bases and J 6 bases; nucleotides not matched to a gene: 10. Here the CDR3 reads CASRPDRGSFNEQFF. The CDR3 DNA reads TGTGCCAGCAGGCCTGACAGGGGCTCTTTCAATGAGCAGTTCTTC.

The chain links TRBV12-3 or TRBV12-4 to TRBJ1-2, with 12 bases aligning to TRBD1. Trimming cost V 4 bases and J 8 bases; bases outside gene matches: 8. The CDR3 contains 15 residues. CDR3 amino acids: CASSYKGQGAKGYTF. The CDR3 DNA reads as TGTGCCAGCAGTTACAAGGGACAGGGGGCGAAGGGCTACACCTTC.

In its sample, this clonotype was seen a few times. V gene TRBV5-1 combines with J gene TRBJ2-7; 7 nucleotides line up with TRBD2. Trimming at V came to 3 bases and at J to 1 base, leaving 4 bases not matched to a gene. The V gene's germline CDR1 is SGHRS and CDR2 YFSETQ. The CDR3 length is 14 residues. CDR3 bases: TGCGCCAGCAGCTCTAGCGGACGGTCCTACGAGCAGTACGTC. Protein product: CASSSSGRSYEQYV.

The chain has TRBV11-2 and TRBJ2-5, with TRBD2 identical over 10 bases. The CDR3 runs 14 residues. V was clipped by 4 bases and J by 4 bases; unmatched bases: 3. The germline V gene has CDR1 SGHAT and CDR2 FQNNGV. This chain's CDR3 is CASSSSGGRETQYF. CDR3 in DNA: TGTGCCAGCAGCTCTAGCGGGGGCAGAGAGACCCAGTACTTC.

In this sample, this clonotype turned up a few times. The J gene is TRBJ1-1, the V gene TRBV13; a possible D gene is TRBD1 (5 bases). The CDR3 consists of 16 residues. In germline, CDR1 is PRHDT, CDR2 FYEKMQ (reference sequence). Trimming stripped 5 bases from V and 3 bases from J, with 19 bases between. CDR3 amino acids: CASSTRVWARDTEAFF. The CDR3, as DNA: TGTGCCAGCAGCACCAGGGTTTGGGCCAGGGACACTGAAGCTTTCTTT.

A note on this clonotype: No DNA is shown, since the ends of the CDR3 on it are uncertain; the CDR3 is the one TCRdb lists. The gene calls are TRBV12-3 or TRBV12-4 and TRBJ1-5. The CDR3 is 12 amino acids long, termini counted. CDR3 loop: CASSTSSGGQHF.

V usage is TRBV27 and J usage is TRBJ2-2; D possibly matches TRBD1 or TRBD2 (6 bases each). Trimming took 4 bases from V and 3 from J, leaving 9 bases between them. This CDR3 spans 14 amino acids. CDR1 and CDR2 (germline): MNHEY, SMNVEV (reference sequence). The CDR3 coding sequence is TGTGCCAGCAGTTGGGGGGCGGACACCGGGGAGCTGTTTTTT. As protein: CASSWGADTGELFF.

This clonotype was recorded at least ten times. This chain uses TRBV4-1 with TRBJ2-5; D ambiguous. Between the trimmed V and J ends, which lost 5 bases and 2 bases, there was a span of 18 bases. The CDR3 consists of 16 residues. Germline V gene data show CDR1 as MGHRA and CDR2 as YSYEKL. Here the CDR3 reads CASSFEPTDAQETQYF. CDR3 DNA: TGCGCCAGCAGCTTCGAACCGACCGACGCACAAGAGACCCAGTACTTC.

The CDR3, as DNA: TGCAGCGTTAAGTTTTTGATTGGCCCACCCTATGGCTACACCTTC. The encoded protein is CSVKFLIGPPYGYTF. The rearrangement links TRBV29-1 to TRBJ1-2; D is unclear. Trimming cost V 5 bases and J 4 bases, with 20 bases left between them. The CDR3 has 15 residues. Germline V gene lookup returns CDR1 SQVTM and CDR2 ANQGSEA.

The rearrangement joins TRBV6-2 or TRBV6-3 to TRBJ2-1, with 14 bases fitting TRBD2. Germline V lookup: CDR1 MNHEY, CDR2 SVGEGT. The CDR3 is made up of 18 amino acids. V gave up 5 bases and J gave up 0 bases; unmatched junction bases: 6. The CDR3 sequence: CASSPRTSGGSSYNEQFF. CDR3 in DNA: TGTGCCAGCAGTCCCCGGACTAGCGGGGGGAGCTCCTACAATGAGCAGTTCTTC.

This chain joins TRBV15 and TRBJ2-2; no clear D. Germline assignment: CDR1 LNHNV and CDR2 YYDKDF (reference sequence). CDR3 length: 17 residues. The V end was cut by 5 bases, the J end by 0 bases, with 16 bases between. The CDR3 DNA sequence: TGTGCCACCAGCCACTTGGGCCCGGCCGCGAACACCGGGGAGCTGTTTTTT. Protein: CATSHLGPAANTGELFF. Complete variable domain (other parts from reference TRBV15 and TRBJ2-2): DAMVIQNPRYQVTQFGKPVTLSCSQTLNHNVMYWYQQKSSQAPKLLFHYYDKDFNNEADTPDNFQSRRPNTSFCFLDIRSPGLGDTAMYLCATSHLGPAANTGELFFGEGSRLTVL.

This clonotype was counted between two and nine times. This chain joins TRBV11-2 and TRBJ2-1; D may match TRBD1 or TRBD2 (6 bases each). There are 14 residues in the CDR3. Germline V gives CDR1 SGHAT, CDR2 FQNNGV. V was shortened by 4 bases and J by 8 bases, with 15 bases between the two germline ends. The CDR3 DNA reads as TGTGCCAGCAGCTCTGGAGGGGGTGCGTATGAGCAGTTCTTC. It encodes CASSSGGGAYEQFF.

The chain joins TRBV7-8 to TRBJ2-7, with 8 positions matching TRBD2. J gave up 3 bases and V 3 bases, and 7 bases lay outside the gene matches. Germline V lookup: CDR1 SGHVS, CDR2 FQNEAQ. CDR3 length equals 15 residues. CDR3 amino acids: CASSFARGGFYEQYV. The CDR3, as DNA: TGTGCCAGCAGCTTCGCCCGCGGGGGGTTCTACGAGCAGTACGTC.

This clonotype has a handful of counts. The chain links TRBV7-9 to TRBJ2-3; tentatively, D is TRBD2 (6 bases). The germline gives CDR1 SEHNR, CDR2 FQNEAQ (reference sequence). V was shortened by 5 bases and J by 0 bases, with 15 bases between the two germline ends. This CDR3 is 16 amino acids long. The CDR3 DNA reads as TGTGCCAGCAGCCCGAGGTCGGGGGAGAGCACAGATACGCAGTATTTT. Translated, it gives CASSPRSGESTDTQYF.